This TCR beta chain stems from a study of spatial heterogeneity in lung cancer. For the study at large: Consistent detection of more beta-chain than alpha-chain sequences was observed.

As to time point: sample taken at primary tumor resection. Frozen PBMC, nontumor lung or tumor provided whole RNA, which was sequenced unsorted. Patients with untreated early-stage non-small cell lung cancer, numbering 55 to 75, were the donors. The CDR3 runs 12 residues. Trimming shortened V by 5 bases and J by 3 bases, and 11 bases separated the two germline ends. Germline assignment: CDR1 SQVTM and CDR2 ANQGSEA. In its sample, this clonotype was seen many times. All TCR cDNA molecules were individually tagged with a unique molecular identifier. TCRdb reprocessed the 5' RACE reads via MiXCR and lists one record per CDR3 protein. Of about 12,000 distinct CDR3 sequences listed, about 6% are singletons.

The specimen was normal lung tissue next to the tumor, collected at surgery. This clonotype was sampled from a male donor with early-stage non-small cell lung cancer. The chain uses TRBV29-1 and TRBJ2-7; possible D gene TRBD1, 5 bases. CDR3 bases: TGCAGCGTTCTAGGGGATGTCTACGAGCAGTACTTC. Translation: CSVLGDVYEQYF.